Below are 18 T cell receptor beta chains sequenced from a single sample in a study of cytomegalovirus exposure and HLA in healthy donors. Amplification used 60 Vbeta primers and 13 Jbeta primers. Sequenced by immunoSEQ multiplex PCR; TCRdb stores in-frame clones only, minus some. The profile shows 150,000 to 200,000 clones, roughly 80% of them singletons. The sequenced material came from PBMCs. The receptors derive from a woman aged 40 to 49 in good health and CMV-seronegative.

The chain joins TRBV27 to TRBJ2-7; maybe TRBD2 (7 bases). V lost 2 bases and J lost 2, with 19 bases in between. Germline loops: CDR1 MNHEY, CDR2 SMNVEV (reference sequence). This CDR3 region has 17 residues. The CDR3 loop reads CASSLGPRGGGPYEQYF. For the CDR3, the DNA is TGTGCCAGCAGTTTAGGGCCAAGGGGGGGAGGCCCCTACGAGCAGTACTTC.

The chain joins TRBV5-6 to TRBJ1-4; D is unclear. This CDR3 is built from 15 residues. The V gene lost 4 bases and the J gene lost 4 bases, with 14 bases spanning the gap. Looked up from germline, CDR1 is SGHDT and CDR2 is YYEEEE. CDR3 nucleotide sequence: TGTGCCAGCAGCCTCAGACTGGTTCTTAATGAAAAACTGTTTTTT. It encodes CASSLRLVLNEKLFF.

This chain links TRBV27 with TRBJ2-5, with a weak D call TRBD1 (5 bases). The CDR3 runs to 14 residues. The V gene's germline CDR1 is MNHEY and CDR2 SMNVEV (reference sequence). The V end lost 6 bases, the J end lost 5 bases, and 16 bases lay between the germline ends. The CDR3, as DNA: TGTGCCAGCAGCCACCAGGGATACGTGGAGACCCAGTACTTC. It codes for CASSHQGYVETQYF.

The CDR3 protein is CASSFRVSYGYTF. The CDR3 DNA reads as TGTGCCAGCAGCTTTCGGGTCAGTTATGGCTACACCTTC. The chain has TRBV5-6 and TRBJ1-2; unclear D gene. The V end was cut by 2 bases, the J end by 5 bases, with 10 bases between. In germline, CDR1 is SGHDT, CDR2 YYEEEE. The length of the CDR3 is 13 residues.

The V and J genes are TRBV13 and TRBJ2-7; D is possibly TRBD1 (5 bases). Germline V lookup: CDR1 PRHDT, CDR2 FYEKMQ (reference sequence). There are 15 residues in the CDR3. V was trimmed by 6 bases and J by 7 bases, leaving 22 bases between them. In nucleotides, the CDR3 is TGTGCCAGCAGTCTTACCAGGGTAATTGCTGGGGAGCAGTACTTC. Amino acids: CASSLTRVIAGEQYF.

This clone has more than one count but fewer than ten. CDR3 amino acids: CASSTHRDSGSGANVLTF. The CDR3 nucleotides are TGTGCCAGCAGCACTCACAGGGATTCGGGCTCTGGGGCCAACGTCCTGACTTTC. This rearrangement joins TRBV7-3 to TRBJ2-6, with D maybe TRBD1 (6 bases). Germline V gene sequence: CDR1 SGHTA, CDR2 FQGTGA. This CDR3 is 18 amino acids long. V was cut by 5 bases and J by 0 bases, with 17 bases left in between.

In nucleotides, the CDR3 is TGTGCCAGCAGCTTGGCGGGAGGAGGAGCAGATACGCAGTATTTT. It translates to CASSLAGGGADTQYF. This chain connects TRBV7-3 to TRBJ2-3; TRBD2 aligns across 8 bases. V lost 3 bases, J lost 4 bases, and 6 bases stayed unmatched. The CDR3 is 15 amino acids. Germline V gene data show CDR1 as SGHTA and CDR2 as FQGTGA.

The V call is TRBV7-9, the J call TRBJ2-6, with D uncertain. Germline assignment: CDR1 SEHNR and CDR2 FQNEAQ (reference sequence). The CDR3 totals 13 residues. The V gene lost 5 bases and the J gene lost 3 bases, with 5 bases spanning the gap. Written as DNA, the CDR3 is TGTGCCAGCAGCCCCTTTGGGGCCAACGTCCTGACTTTC. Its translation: CASSPFGANVLTF.

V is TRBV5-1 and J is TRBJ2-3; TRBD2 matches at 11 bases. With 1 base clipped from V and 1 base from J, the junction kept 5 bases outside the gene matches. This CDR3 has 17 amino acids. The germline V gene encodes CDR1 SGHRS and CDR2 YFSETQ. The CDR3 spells CASSLNLAGGGTDTQYF. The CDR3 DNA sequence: TGCGCCAGCAGCTTGAATCTAGCGGGGGGTGGCACAGATACGCAGTATTTT.

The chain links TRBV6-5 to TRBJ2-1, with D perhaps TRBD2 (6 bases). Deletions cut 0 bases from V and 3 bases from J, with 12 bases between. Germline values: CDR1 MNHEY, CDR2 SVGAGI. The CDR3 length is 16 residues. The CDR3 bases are TGTGCCAGCAGTTACTCGTGGGAGCGGGTCTACAATGAGCAGTTCTTC. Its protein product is CASSYSWERVYNEQFF.

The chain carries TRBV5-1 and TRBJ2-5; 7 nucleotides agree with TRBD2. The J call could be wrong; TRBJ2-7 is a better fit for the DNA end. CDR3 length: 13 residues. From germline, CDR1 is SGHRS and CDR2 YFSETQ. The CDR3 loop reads CARVKRELYEQYF. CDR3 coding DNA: TGCGCCAGAGTTAAGCGGGAACTCTACGAGCAGTACTTC.

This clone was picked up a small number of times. The CDR3 DNA reads TGTGCCAGCAGCTTGGTGGCAGGGGGAGGCTACACCTTC. Translating gives CASSLVAGGGYTF. The rearrangement uses TRBV5-4 and TRBJ1-2; TRBD1 aligns across 7 bases. CDR1 SGHNT and CDR2 YYREEE come from the germline V gene (reference sequence). The CDR3 covers 13 residues. Trimming cost V 0 bases and J 8 bases; bases outside gene matches: 4.

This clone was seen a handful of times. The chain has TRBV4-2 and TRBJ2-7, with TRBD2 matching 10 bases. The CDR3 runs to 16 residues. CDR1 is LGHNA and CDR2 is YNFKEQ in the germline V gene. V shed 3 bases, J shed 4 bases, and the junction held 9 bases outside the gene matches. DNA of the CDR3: TGTGCCAGCAGCCAGATCGTGTCTAGCGGGAGTTACGAGCAGTACTTC. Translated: CASSQIVSSGSYEQYF.

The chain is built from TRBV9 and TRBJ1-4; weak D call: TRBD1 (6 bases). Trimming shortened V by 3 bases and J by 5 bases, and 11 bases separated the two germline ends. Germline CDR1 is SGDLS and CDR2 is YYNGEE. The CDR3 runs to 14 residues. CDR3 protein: CASSELGGNEKLFF. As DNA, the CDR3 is TGTGCCAGCAGCGAGCTAGGGGGAAATGAAAAACTGTTTTTT.

Here the CDR3 reads CAWRRTSVSYEQYF. CDR3 nucleotides: TGTGCCTGGAGAAGGACTAGCGTCTCCTACGAGCAGTACTTC. This sequence joins TRBV30 and TRBJ2-7; 9 bases match TRBD2. The CDR3 totals 14 residues. CDR1 GTSNPN and CDR2 SVGIG come from the germline V gene (reference sequence). Trimming cost V 3 bases and J 0 bases; bases outside gene matches: 3. The whole variable domain, remainder taken from reference TRBV30 and TRBJ2-7, is SQTIHQWPATLVQPVGSPLSLECTVEGTSNPNLYWYRQAAGRGLQLLFYSVGIGQISSEVPQNLSASRPQDRQFILSSKKLLLSDSGFYLCAWRRTSVSYEQYFGPGTRLTVT.

For the CDR3, the DNA is TGTGCCAGCAGCGTAGGAGGCCTCCCGGGGACCTACGAGCAGTACTTC. It is translated as CASSVGGLPGTYEQYF. The chain carries TRBV9 and TRBJ2-7; TRBD2 is a possible D gene (5 bases). The CDR3 is made up of 16 amino acids. Germline V gene data show CDR1 as SGDLS and CDR2 as YYNGEE. The V end lost 0 bases, the J end lost 2 bases, and 15 bases lay between the germline ends.

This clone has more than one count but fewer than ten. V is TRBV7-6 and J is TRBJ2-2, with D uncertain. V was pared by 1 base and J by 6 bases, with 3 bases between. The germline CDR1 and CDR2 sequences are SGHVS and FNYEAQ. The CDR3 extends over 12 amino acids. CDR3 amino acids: CASSLGPGELFF. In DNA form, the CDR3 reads TGTGCCAGCAGCTTAGGGCCCGGGGAGCTGTTTTTT.

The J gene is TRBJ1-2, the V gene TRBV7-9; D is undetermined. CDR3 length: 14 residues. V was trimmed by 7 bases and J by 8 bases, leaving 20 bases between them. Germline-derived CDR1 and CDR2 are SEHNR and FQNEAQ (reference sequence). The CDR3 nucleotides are TGTGCCAGCAACCGGAAGATGGAGGGCTACGGCTACACCTTC. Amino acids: CASNRKMEGYGYTF.